Following are 7 T cell receptor beta chains from one sample sequenced in a study of T cells in Graves' hyperthyroidism and ophthalmopathy. Authors of the study amplified TCR beta CDR3 regions from RNA transcripts. Carried out on the TCR CDR3, a first-round RT-PCR used the HTBI primer set. One entry per CDR3 protein results from TCRdb running MiXCR on the multiplex PCR reads. The sample has approximately 620,000 distinct CDR3 sequences, approximately 14% seen once. Sequenced: blood. Receptors were obtained from a young woman with Graves' hyperthyroidism that later progressed to Graves' ophthalmopathy.

In its sample, this clonotype was seen many times. This sequence joins TRBV14 and TRBJ2-1; 7 nucleotides align to TRBD1. The CDR3 is 15 residues long. The germline gives CDR1 SGHDN, CDR2 FVKESK. V trimming: 4 bases; J trimming: 5 bases; junction bases outside the gene matches: 8. CDR3 sequence reads: CASSPGTADHNEQFF. The CDR3 DNA reads TGTGCCAGCAGCCCCGGGACAGCAGATCACAATGAGCAGTTCTTC. The entire variable domain, with the rest obtained from reference TRBV14 and TRBJ2-1, is as follows: EAGVTQFPSHSVIEKGQTVTLRCDPISGHDNLYWYRRVMGKEIKFLLHFVKESKQDESGMPNNRFLAERTGGTYSTLKVQPAELEDSGVYFCASSPGTADHNEQFFGPGTRLTVL.

This clonotype was counted many times. V usage is TRBV11-2 and J usage is TRBJ2-5; D remains unclear. The germline gives CDR1 SGHAT, CDR2 FQNNGV. This CDR3 comprises 14 residues. Trimming removed 2 bases at V and 2 bases at J, with 9 bases between. The CDR3 sequence: CASSLHIGQETQYF. The CDR3 DNA sequence: TGTGCCAGCAGCTTACATATTGGGCAAGAGACCCAGTACTTC.

This clonotype was counted many times. The V call is TRBV5-8, the J call TRBJ1-1, with D maybe TRBD1 (6 bases). In germline, CDR1 is SGHTS, CDR2 YDEGEE. Between the trimmed V and J ends, which lost 6 bases and 7 bases, there was a span of 19 bases. The CDR3 covers 14 residues. The CDR3 region has the DNA TGTGCCAGCATGCGTTCAGGGGATATGGGTGAAGCTTTCTTT. Encoded protein: CASMRSGDMGEAFF.

This clonotype was found many times. The CDR3: CASSSWTALGIQYF. Written as DNA, the CDR3 is TGTGCCAGCAGTTCTTGGACCGCGCTGGGCATTCAGTACTTC. The V gene is TRBV28, the J gene TRBJ2-4; D unclear. Germline V lookup: CDR1 MDHEN, CDR2 SYDVKM. The CDR3 covers 14 residues. V lost 4 bases and J 9 bases, leaving 16 bases between the germline ends.

This clonotype came up many times. CDR3 residues: CASSRAAGGPGNEQFF. CDR3 DNA: TGTGCCAGCAGTAGGGCCGCGGGAGGGCCGGGGAATGAGCAGTTCTTC. The chain has TRBV12-3 or TRBV12-4 and TRBJ2-1, with 9 bases fitting TRBD2. This CDR3 contains 16 residues. Unmatched junction bases numbered 12, after V lost 5 bases and J lost 7 bases.

This clonotype was observed many times. The chain has TRBV28 and TRBJ2-4; D remains ambiguous. Trimming removed 5 bases from V and 5 bases from J, with 19 bases in between. CDR1 and CDR2 (germline): MDHEN, SYDVKM. This CDR3 region has 16 residues. The CDR3 protein is CASSPDGAGIENIQYF. The DNA of the CDR3 is TGTGCCAGCAGTCCGGACGGAGCCGGAATTGAAAACATTCAGTACTTC.

V is TRBV13 and J is TRBJ2-4, with D unresolved. V was trimmed by 5 bases and J by 0 bases, leaving 14 bases between them. CDR1 and CDR2 from the germline V gene are PRHDT and FYEKMQ (reference sequence). CDR3 length: 16 amino acids. CDR3 coding DNA: TGTGCCAGCAGCCTGAATGCGGTCCTAGCCAAAAACATTCAGTACTTC. It translates to CASSLNAVLAKNIQYF.